Sequencing of this TCR beta chain was carried out in a study of OX40 agonist ivuxolimab in advanced cancers. The cohort excluded patients with autoimmune disease history or systemic immunosuppression. Samples of blood were obtained at baseline, on cycle 4 day 1, and on cycle 7 day 1. Study conclusions and caveats: Not determined was the antigen specificity of the expanded peripheral T cells.

Method: immunoSEQ multiplex PCR; TCRdb's copy keeps in-frame clones and lacks some. Among around 18,000 clones listed, more than 75% were seen once. Worth noting for this clone: Its antigen is currently unknown.

Germline loops: CDR1 SGHVS, CDR2 FNYEAQ. The CDR3 covers 13 residues. Trimming took 0 bases from V and 4 from J, leaving 7 bases between them. This sample comprised CD4+ or CD8+ T cells sorted from blood, obtained in a trial of the OX40 agonist ivuxolimab. The sequence was obtained from an adult with an advanced solid tumor such as melanoma, head and neck, liver or kidney cancer. The chain links TRBV7-6 to TRBJ2-7, with a weak D call TRBD2 (6 bases). DNA for the CDR3: TGTGCCAGCAGCTTAGCTGGGGGGTACGAGCAGTACTTC. Protein sequence: CASSLAGGYEQYF.